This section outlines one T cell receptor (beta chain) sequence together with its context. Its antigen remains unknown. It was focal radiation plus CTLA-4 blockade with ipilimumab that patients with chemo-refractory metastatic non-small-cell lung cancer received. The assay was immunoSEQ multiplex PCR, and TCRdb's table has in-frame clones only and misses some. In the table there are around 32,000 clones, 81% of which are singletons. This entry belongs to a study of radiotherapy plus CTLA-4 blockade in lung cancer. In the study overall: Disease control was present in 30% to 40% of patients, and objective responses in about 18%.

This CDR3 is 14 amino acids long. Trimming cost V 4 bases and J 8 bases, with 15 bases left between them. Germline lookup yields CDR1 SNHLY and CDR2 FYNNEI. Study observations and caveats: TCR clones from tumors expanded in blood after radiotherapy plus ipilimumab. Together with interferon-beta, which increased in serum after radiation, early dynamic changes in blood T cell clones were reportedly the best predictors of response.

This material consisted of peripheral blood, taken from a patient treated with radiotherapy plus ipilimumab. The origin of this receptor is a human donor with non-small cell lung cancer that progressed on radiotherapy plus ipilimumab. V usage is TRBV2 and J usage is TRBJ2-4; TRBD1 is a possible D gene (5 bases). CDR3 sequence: CASSGQSRGYIQYF. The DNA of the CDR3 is TGTGCCAGCAGTGGGCAATCTAGGGGATACATTCAGTACTTC.